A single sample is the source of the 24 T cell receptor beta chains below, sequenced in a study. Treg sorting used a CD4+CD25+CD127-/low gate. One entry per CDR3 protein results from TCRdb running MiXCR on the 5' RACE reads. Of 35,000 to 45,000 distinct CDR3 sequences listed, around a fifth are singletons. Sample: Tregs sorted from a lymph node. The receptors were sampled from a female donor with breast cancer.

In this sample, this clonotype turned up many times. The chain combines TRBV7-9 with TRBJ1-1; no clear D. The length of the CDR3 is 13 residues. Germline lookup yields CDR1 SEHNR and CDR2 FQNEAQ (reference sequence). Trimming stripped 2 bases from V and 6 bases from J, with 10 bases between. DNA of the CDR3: TGTGCCAGCAGCTTAACGGGATACTCTGAAGCTTTCTTT. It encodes CASSLTGYSEAFF.

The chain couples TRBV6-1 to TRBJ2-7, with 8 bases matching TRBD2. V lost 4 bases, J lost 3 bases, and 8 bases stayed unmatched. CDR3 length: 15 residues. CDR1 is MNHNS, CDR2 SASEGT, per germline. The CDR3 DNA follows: TGTGCCAGCAGTGCAGGCATGGCGGGGGGCTACGAGCAGTACTTC. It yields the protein CASSAGMAGGYEQYF.

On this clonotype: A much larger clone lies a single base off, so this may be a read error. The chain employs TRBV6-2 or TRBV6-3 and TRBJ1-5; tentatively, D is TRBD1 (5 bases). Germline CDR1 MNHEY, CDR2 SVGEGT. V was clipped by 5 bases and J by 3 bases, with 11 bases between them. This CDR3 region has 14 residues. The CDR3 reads CASSLGGPNQPQHF. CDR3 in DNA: TGTGCCAGCAGTCTCGGGGGACCCAATCAGCCCCAGCATTTT.

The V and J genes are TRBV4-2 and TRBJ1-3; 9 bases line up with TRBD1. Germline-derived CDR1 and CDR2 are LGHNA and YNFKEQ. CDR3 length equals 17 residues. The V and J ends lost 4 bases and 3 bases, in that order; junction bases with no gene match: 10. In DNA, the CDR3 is TGTGCCAGCAGCCGAATCCAACAGGGGGCAGGTGGAAACACCATATATTTT. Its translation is CASSRIQQGAGGNTIYF.

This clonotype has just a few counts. The CDR3 DNA is TGTGCCAGCAGTGCCCCCGGGACATCTTCCCAACAAAGAAACACTGAAGCTTTCTTT. Translated, it gives CASSAPGTSSQQRNTEAFF. The V gene is TRBV21-1, the J gene TRBJ1-1; the listed D gene, TRBD1, was not tested against the DNA. TRBV21-1 is designated a pseudogene. This CDR3 region has 19 residues.

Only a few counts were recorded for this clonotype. The CDR3 bases are TGTGCCAGCAGTTCCGGGAGGGGACCCTACGAGCAGTACTTC. It yields the protein CASSSGRGPYEQYF. The chain is built from TRBV28 and TRBJ2-7; TRBD2 agrees at 8 bases. Germline assignment: CDR1 MDHEN and CDR2 SYDVKM. The CDR3 spans 14 residues. J gave up 2 bases and V 4 bases, and 4 bases lay outside the gene matches. The entire variable domain, with the rest obtained from reference TRBV28 and TRBJ2-7, is as follows: DVKVTQSSRYLVKRTGEKVFLECVQDMDHENMFWYRQDPGLGLRLIYFSYDVKMKEKGDIPEGYSVSREKKERFSLILESASTNQTSMYLCASSSGRGPYEQYFGPGTRLTVT.

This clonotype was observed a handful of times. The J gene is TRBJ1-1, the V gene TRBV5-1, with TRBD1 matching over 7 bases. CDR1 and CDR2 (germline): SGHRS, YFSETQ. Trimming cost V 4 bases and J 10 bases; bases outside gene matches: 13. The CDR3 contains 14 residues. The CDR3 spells CASSLQPTGLVAFF. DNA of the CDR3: TGCGCCAGCAGCCTGCAACCGACAGGGCTGGTAGCTTTCTTT.

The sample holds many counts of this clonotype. CDR3 region: CASSRGVLQPQHF. CDR3 DNA: TGTGCCAGCAGTCGAGGGGTCTTACAGCCCCAGCATTTT. The chain couples TRBV6-5 to TRBJ1-5, with D perhaps matching TRBD1 (5 bases). CDR1 MNHEY and CDR2 SVGAGI come from the germline V gene. V was clipped by 5 bases and J by 7 bases, with 12 bases between them. The CDR3 loop spans 13 amino acids.

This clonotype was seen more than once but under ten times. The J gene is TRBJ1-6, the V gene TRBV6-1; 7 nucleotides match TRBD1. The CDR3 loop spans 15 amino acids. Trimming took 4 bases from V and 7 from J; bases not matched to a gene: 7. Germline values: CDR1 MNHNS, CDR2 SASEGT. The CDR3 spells CASSADRVRNSPLHF. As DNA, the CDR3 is TGTGCCAGCAGTGCTGACAGGGTTCGGAATTCACCCCTCCACTTT.

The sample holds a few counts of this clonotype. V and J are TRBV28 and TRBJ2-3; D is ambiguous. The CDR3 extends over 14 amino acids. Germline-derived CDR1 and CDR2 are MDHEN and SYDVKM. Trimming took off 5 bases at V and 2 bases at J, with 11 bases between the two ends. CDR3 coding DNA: TGTGCCAGCAGTCCTTGGGCCTTCACAGATACGCAGTATTTT. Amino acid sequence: CASSPWAFTDTQYF.

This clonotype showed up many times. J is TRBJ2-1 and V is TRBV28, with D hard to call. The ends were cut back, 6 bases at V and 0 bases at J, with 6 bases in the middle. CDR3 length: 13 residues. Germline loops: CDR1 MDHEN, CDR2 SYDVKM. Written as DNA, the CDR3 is TGTGCCAGCAGCCCGTCCTCCTACAATGAGCAGTTCTTC. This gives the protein CASSPSSYNEQFF.

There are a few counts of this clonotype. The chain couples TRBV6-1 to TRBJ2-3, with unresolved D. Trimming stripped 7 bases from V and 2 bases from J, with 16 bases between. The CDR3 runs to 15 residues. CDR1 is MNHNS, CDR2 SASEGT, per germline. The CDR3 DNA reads TGTGCCAGCAACCCTGACCCCGGATACACAGATACGCAGTATTTT. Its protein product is CASNPDPGYTDTQYF.

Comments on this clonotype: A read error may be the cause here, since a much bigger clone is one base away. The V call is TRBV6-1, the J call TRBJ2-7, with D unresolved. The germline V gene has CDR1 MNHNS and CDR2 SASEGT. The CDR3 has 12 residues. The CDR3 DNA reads TGTGCCAGCAGTGACAGCTCCTACAAGCAGTACTTC. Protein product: CASSDSSYKQYF.

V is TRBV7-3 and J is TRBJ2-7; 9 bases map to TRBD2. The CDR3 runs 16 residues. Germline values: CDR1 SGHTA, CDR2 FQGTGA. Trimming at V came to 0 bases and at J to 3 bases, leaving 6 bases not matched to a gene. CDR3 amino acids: CASSLTAGGPFYEQYF. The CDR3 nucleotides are TGTGCCAGCAGCTTAACTGCGGGAGGGCCGTTCTACGAGCAGTACTTC.

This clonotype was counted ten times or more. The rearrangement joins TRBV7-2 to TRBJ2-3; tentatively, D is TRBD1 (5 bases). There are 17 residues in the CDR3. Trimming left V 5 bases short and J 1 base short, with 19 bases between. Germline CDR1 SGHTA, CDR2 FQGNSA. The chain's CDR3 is CASSRTPGKSGTDTQYF. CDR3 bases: TGTGCCAGCAGCCGTACCCCAGGGAAGTCGGGCACAGATACGCAGTATTTT.

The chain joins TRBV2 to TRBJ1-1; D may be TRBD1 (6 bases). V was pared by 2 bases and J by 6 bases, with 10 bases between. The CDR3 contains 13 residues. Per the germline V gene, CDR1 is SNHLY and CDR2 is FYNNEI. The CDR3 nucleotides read TGTGCCAGCAGTGAAAGGCAGGGGCCTGAAGCTTTCTTT. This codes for CASSERQGPEAFF.

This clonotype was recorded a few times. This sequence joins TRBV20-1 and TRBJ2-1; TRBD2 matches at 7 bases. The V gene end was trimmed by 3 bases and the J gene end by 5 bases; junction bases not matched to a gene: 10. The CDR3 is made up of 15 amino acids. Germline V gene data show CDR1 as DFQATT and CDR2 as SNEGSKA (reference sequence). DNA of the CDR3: TGCAGTGCTAGCCTGGGCGGGAGATCCGACAATGAGCAGTTCTTC. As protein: CSASLGGRSDNEQFF.

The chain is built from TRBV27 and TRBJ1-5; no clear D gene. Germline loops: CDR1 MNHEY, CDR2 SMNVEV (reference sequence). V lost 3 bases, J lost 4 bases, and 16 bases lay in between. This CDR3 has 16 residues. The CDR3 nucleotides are TGTGCCAGCAGTTTGTCCGAAAGTTTTTTAAATCAGCCCCAGCATTTT. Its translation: CASSLSESFLNQPQHF.

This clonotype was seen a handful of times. CDR3 protein: CASSQELTGWDEQYF. CDR3 bases: TGCGCCAGCAGCCAAGAATTAACAGGGTGGGACGAGCAGTACTTC. This sequence joins TRBV4-1 and TRBJ2-7, with D tentatively TRBD1 (6 bases). Germline V gives CDR1 MGHRA, CDR2 YSYEKL. This CDR3 region has 15 residues. V was shortened by 0 bases and J by 5 bases, with 14 bases between the two germline ends.

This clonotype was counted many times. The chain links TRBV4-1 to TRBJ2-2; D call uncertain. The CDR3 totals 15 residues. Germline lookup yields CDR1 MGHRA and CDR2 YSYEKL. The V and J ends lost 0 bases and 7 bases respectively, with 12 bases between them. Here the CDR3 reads CASSQDSGAIGELFF. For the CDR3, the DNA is TGCGCCAGCAGCCAAGATTCGGGCGCAATCGGGGAGCTGTTTTTT.

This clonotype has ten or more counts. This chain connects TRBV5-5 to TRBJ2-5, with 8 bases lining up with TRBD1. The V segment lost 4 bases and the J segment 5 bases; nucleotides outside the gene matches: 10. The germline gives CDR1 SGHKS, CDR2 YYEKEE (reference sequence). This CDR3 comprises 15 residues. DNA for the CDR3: TGTGCCAGCAGCAGGACAGGGTGGGAGGAGGAGACCCAGTACTTC. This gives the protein CASSRTGWEEETQYF.

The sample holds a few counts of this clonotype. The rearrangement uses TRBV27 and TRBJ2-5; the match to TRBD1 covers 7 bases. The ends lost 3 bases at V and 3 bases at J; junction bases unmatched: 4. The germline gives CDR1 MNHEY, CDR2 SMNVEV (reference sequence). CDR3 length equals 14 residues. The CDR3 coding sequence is TGTGCCAGCAGTTTGAGGCAGGGGGAAGAGACCCAGTACTTC. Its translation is CASSLRQGEETQYF.

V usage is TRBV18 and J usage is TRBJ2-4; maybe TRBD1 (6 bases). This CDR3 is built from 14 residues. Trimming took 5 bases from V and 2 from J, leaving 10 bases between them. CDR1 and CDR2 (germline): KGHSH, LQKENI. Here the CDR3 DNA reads TGTGCCAGCTCATCCCGGGACACCAAAAACATTCAGTACTTC. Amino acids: CASSSRDTKNIQYF.

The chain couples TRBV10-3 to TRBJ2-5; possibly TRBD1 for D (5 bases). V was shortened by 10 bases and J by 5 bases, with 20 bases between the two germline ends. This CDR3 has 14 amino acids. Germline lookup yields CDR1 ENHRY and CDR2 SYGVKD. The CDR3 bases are TGTGCCAGCAGACAGCGTGGGGCGACCGAGACCCAGTACTTC. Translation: CASRQRGATETQYF.